This T cell receptor beta chain was captured by sequencing in a study of regulatory T cells in long-lasting Graves disease. Construction of the TCR beta libraries employed iRepertoire HTBI primers in conjunction with Arm-PCR of CDR3 regions. TCRdb recomputed calls from the multiplex PCR reads with MiXCR, one row per CDR3 protein. The sample holds 450,000 to 600,000 distinct CDR3 sequences; around 15% are singletons and the top ten take about 12%. Per the germline V gene, CDR1 is MDHEN and CDR2 is SYDVKM. This CDR3 comprises 12 residues. The V gene lost 2 bases and the J gene lost 7 bases, with 8 bases spanning the gap. This clonotype appeared many times. Described time point: newly diagnosed GD, antithyroid drugs for less than 3 months. The TCR library was made from RNA extracted from PBMCs. The same sample was also studied in work on T cells in Graves' hyperthyroidism and ophthalmopathy. That report adds: Clinical symptoms, serum thyroxine and TRAb, thyroid ultrasound and orbital computed tomography were used for the diagnoses. Ophthalmopathy cases were set apart from stable hyperthyroidism by a 13 V-J model. The model's output predicted ophthalmopathy at a median of roughly 6.9 months prior to onset.

The rearrangement joins TRBV28 to TRBJ1-2; TRBD1 might be the D (5 bases). This clonotype was sampled from a man in his forties or fifties with Graves disease. The sample consisted of peripheral blood mononuclear cells (PBMCs), taken at new diagnosis, from a patient treated with antithyroid drugs. CDR3 coding DNA: TGTGCCAGCAGTTTAGGGGGGTTTGGCTACACCTTC. It translates to CASSLGGFGYTF.